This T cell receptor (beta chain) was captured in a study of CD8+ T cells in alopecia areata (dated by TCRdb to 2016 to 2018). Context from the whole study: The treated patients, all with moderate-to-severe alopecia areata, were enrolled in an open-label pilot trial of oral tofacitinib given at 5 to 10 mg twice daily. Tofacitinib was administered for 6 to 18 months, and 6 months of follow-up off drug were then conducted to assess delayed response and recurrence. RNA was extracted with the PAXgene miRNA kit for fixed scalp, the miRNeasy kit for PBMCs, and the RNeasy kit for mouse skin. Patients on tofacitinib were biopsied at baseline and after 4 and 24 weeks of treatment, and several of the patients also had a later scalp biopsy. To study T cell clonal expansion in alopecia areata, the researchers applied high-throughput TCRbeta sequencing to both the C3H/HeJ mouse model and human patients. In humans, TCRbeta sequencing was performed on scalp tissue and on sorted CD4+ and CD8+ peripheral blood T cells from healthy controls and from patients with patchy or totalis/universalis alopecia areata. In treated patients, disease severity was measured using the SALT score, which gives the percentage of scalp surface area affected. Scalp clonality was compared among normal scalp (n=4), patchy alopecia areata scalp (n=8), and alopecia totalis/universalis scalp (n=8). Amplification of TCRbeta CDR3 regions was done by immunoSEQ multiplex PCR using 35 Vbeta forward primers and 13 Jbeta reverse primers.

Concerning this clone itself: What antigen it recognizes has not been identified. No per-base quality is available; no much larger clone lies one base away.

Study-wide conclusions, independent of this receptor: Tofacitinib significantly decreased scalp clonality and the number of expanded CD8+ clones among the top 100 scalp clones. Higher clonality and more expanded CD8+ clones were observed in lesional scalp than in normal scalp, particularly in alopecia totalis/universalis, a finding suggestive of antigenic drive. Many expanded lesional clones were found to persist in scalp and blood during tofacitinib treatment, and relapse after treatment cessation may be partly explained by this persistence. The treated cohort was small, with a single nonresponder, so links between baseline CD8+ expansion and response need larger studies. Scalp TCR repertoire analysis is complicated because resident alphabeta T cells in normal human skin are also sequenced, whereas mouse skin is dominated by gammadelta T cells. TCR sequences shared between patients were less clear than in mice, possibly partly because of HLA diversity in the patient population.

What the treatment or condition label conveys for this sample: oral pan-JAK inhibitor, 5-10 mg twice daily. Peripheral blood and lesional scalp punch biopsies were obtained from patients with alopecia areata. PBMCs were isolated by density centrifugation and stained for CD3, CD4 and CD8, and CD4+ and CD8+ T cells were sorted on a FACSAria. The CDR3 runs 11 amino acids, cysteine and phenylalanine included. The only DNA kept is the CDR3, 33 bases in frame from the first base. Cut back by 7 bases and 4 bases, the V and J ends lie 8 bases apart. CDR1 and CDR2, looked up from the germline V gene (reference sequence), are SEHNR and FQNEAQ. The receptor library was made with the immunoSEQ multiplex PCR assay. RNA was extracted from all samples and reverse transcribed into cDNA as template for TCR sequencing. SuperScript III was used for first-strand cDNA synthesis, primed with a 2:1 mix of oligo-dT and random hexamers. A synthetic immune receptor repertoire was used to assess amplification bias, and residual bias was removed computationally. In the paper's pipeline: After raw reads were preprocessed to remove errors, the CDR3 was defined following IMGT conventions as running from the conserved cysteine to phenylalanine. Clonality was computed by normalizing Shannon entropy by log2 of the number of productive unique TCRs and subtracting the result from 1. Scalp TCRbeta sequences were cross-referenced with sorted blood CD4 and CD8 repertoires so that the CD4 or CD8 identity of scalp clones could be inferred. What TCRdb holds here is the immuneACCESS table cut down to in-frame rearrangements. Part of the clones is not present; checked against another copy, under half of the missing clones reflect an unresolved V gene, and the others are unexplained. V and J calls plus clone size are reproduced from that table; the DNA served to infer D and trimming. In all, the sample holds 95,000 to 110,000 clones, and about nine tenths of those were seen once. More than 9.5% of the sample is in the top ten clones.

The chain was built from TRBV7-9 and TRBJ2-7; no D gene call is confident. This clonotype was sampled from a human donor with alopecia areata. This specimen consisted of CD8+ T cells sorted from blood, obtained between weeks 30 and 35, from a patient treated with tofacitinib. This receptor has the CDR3 CASTLGYEQYF. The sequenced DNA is TGTGCCAGCACCCTTGGGTACGAGCAGTACTTC.